Listed below are T cell receptor beta chains from one sample, sequenced in a study of siplizumab effects on memory and regulatory T cells. The data were produced by immunoSEQ multiplex PCR, yet TCRdb's version contains in-frame clones alone and is incomplete. The sample carries approximately 75,000 clones, 90% to 95% recorded once. The sequencing input was CD8+ T cells sorted from blood. Source of these receptors: a human donor in good health. Both conserved end residues are part of each CDR3. The D gene is left open where the match is weak. The listing skips clone size in some rows; elsewhere it reads once, few, many or a size class.

TRBJ1-6,15,-,TRBV28,-,CASTAGTISNSPLHF,TGTGCCAGCACCGCAGGGACTATTTCTAATTCACCCCTCCACTTT
TRBJ2-7,16,-,TRBV4-1,-,CASSQAPGPIPGEQYF,TGCGCCAGCAGCCAAGCCCCGGGACCCATACCCGGCGAGCAGTACTTC
TRBJ2-2,14,-,TRBV5-4,-,CASSLITGTGELFF,TGTGCCAGCAGCTTAATAACGGGAACCGGGGAGCTGTTTTTT
TRBJ2-3,14,-,TRBV4-3,-,CASSPLSSTDTQYF,TGCGCCAGCAGCCCTCTCTCTAGCACAGATACGCAGTATTTT
TRBJ2-7,16,few,TRBV15,-,CATSREYGTGNYEQYF,TGTGCCACCAGCAGAGAATACGGGACGGGGAACTACGAGCAGTACTTC
TRBJ1-1,13,-,TRBV5-6,-,CASSPHMNTEAFF,TGTGCCAGCAGCCCACACATGAACACTGAAGCTTTCTTT
TRBJ2-5,16,once,TRBV11-2,-,CASSLAGAGIRETQYF,TGTGCCAGCAGCTTAGCGGGGGCAGGGATACGGGAGACCCAGTACTTC
TRBJ2-3,14,-,TRBV7-3,TRBD1,CASSSGQGTDTQYF,TGTGCCAGCAGCTCTGGACAGGGCACAGATACGCAGTATTTT
TRBJ1-2,14,-,TRBV6-6,TRBD1,CATAPDRGNYGYTF,TGTGCCACCGCCCCTGACAGGGGGAACTATGGCTACACCTTC
TRBJ1-2,16,-,TRBV5-5,TRBD1,CASSANDREGLYGYTF,TGTGCCAGCAGCGCCAATGACAGGGAGGGGCTTTATGGCTACACCTTC
TRBJ1-4,18,-,TRBV27,-,CASKVVGGAGATNEKLFF,TGTGCCAGCAAGGTAGTGGGGGGCGCAGGGGCAACTAATGAAAAACTGTTTTTT
TRBJ2-7,15,-,TRBV7-9,TRBD2,CASSTTSGSSYEQYF,TGTGCCAGCAGCACGACTAGCGGTAGCTCCTACGAGCAGTACTTC
TRBJ1-2,14,-,TRBV9,TRBD1,CASSVGGQVYRYTF,TGTGCCAGCAGCGTAGGGGGACAGGTCTATCGCTACACCTTC
TRBJ2-1,14,-,TRBV12-5,TRBD1,CASGGGTGGNEQFF,TGTGCTAGTGGTGGAGGGACAGGGGGCAATGAGCAGTTCTTC
TRBJ2-3,16,-,TRBV4-1,-,CASSQDFGTSGDTQYF,TGCGCCAGCAGCCAAGATTTCGGGACTTCTGGTGATACGCAGTATTTT
TRBJ2-3,17,-,TRBV18,-,CASSPLGAPAGTDTQYF,TGTGCCAGCTCACCACTAGGGGCCCCCGCGGGCACAGATACGCAGTATTTT
TRBJ2-5,14,-,TRBV25-1,-,CASSLVGGRETQYF,TGTGCCAGCAGTTTGGTGGGGGGCCGGGAGACCCAGTACTTC
TRBJ2-3,15,-,TRBV27,TRBD2,CASSRLAASTDTQYF,TGTGCCAGCAGTAGACTAGCGGCTAGCACAGATACGCAGTATTTT
TRBJ2-1,17,-,TRBV4-3,-,CASSLGLWEQGYNEQFF,TGCGCCAGCAGCCTGGGCTTGTGGGAGCAGGGATACAATGAGCAGTTCTTC
TRBJ1-1,14,-,TRBV5-4,TRBD1,CASSFLGGTTEAFF,TGTGCCAGCAGCTTTTTAGGGGGCACGACTGAAGCTTTCTTT
TRBJ2-7,16,-,TRBV7-3,TRBD2,CASSLYPGTRTYEQYF,TGTGCCAGCAGCTTATATCCCGGGACTAGGACCTACGAGCAGTACTTC
TRBJ2-5,16,once,TRBV7-6,TRBD1,CASSQGGQSAEETQYF,TGTGCCAGCAGCCAAGGGGGACAGAGCGCCGAAGAGACCCAGTACTTC
TRBJ2-7,12,-,TRBV19,-,CASSLDSIQQYF,TGTGCCAGTAGTTTGGATTCCATTCAGCAGTACTTC
TRBJ1-4,14,-,TRBV7-2,TRBD1,CASSLGTGGGKLFF,TGTGCCAGCAGCTTAGGGACAGGGGGGGGAAAACTGTTTTTT
TRBJ2-3,12,-,TRBV5-6,-,CASSFGSDTQYF,TGTGCCAGCAGCTTCGGATCAGATACGCAGTATTTT
TRBJ2-3,15,-,TRBV19,TRBD2,CASSPALLAVDTQYF,TGTGCCAGTAGTCCCGCGTTGCTAGCGGTAGATACGCAGTATTTT
TRBJ1-1,14,-,TRBV5-6,TRBD1,CASSLGQGGTEAFF,TGTGCCAGCAGCTTGGGACAGGGAGGCACTGAAGCTTTCTTT
TRBJ1-1,11,-,TRBV29-1,-,CSVSLNTEAFF,TGCAGCGTTTCGCTGAACACTGAAGCTTTCTTT
TRBJ2-7,16,once,TRBV27,TRBD1,CASSQVQGANPGEQYF,TGTGCCAGCAGCCAAGTACAGGGGGCGAACCCCGGCGAGCAGTACTTC
TRBJ2-7,14,-,TRBV4-1,-,CASSQARTQYEQYF,TGCGCCAGCAGCCAAGCCCGGACACAATACGAGCAGTACTTC
TRBJ1-5,14,-,TRBV12-2,-,CASRLDDSNQPQHF,TGTGCAAGTCGCTTAGATGATAGCAATCAGCCCCAGCATTTT
TRBJ2-1,15,-,TRBV5-4,TRBD2,CASSSSSGRDNEQFF,TGTGCCAGCAGCTCCTCTAGCGGGAGAGACAATGAGCAGTTCTTC
TRBJ2-3,15,once,TRBV7-2,TRBD2,CASSSATSGADTQYF,TGTGCCAGCAGTTCAGCGACTAGCGGGGCCGATACGCAGTATTTT
TRBJ1-2,15,-,TRBV4-1,-,CASSQDLKGHTGYTF,TGCGCCAGCAGCCAAGATCTAAAGGGACATACTGGCTACACCTTC
TRBJ2-1,15,-,TRBV28,-,CAWRRVGPSYNEQFF,TGTGCTTGGCGGAGGGTGGGCCCGTCCTACAATGAGCAGTTCTTC
TRBJ1-6,17,-,TRBV14,-,CASSQESGGELDSPLHF,TGTGCCAGCAGCCAAGAGTCTGGGGGCGAGCTTGATTCACCCCTCCACTTT
TRBJ1-1,12,-,TRBV4-2,-,CASSQDEGGQDF,TGTGCCAGCAGCCAAGATGAGGGCGGGCAGGACTTT
TRBJ2-3,16,-,TRBV19,TRBD2,CASSIIGGEYTDTQYF,TGTGCCAGTAGTATTATCGGGGGGGAATACACAGATACGCAGTATTTT
TRBJ1-3,14,once,TRBV7-3,-,CASSLVVAGNTIYF,TGTGCCAGCAGCTTAGTTGTGGCTGGAAACACCATATATTTT
TRBJ1-2,13,-,TRBV25-1,-,CASTSPDSYGYTF,TGTGCCAGCACCTCCCCCGACAGTTATGGCTACACCTTC
TRBJ2-7,14,-,TRBV7-3,TRBD2,CASSLKGTMNEQYF,TGTGCCAGCAGCTTAAAGGGGACTATGAACGAGCAGTACTTC
TRBJ1-2,14,once,TRBV9,-,CASSVGGGTYGYTF,TGTGCCAGCAGCGTAGGTGGAGGGACCTATGGCTACACCTTC
TRBJ2-7,13,-,TRBV27,TRBD1,CASSLGTGAEQYF,TGTGCCAGCAGTTTAGGTACAGGGGCAGAACAGTACTTC
TRBJ2-2,14,-,TRBV2,-,CASSEAGGLGELFF,TGTGCCAGCAGTGAAGCGGGGGGGCTCGGGGAGCTGTTTTTT
TRBJ1-2,12,-,TRBV7-8,-,CASSSGAGGYTF,TGTGCCAGCAGCTCGGGGGCAGGGGGCTACACCTTC
TRBJ2-5,11,-,TRBV5-6,-,CASSLAGSQYF,TGTGCCAGCAGCTTGGCAGGGTCCCAGTACTTC
TRBJ1-1,12,-,TRBV9,-,CASSGLGTEAFF,TGTGCCAGCAGCGGTTTGGGCACTGAAGCTTTCTTT
TRBJ1-2,13,once,TRBV29-1,-,CSVEAEGGYGYTF,TGCAGCGTTGAAGCGGAGGGGGGGTATGGCTACACCTTC
TRBJ2-3,17,-,TRBV4-1,TRBD2,CASSQPGLALSTDTQYF,TGCGCCAGCAGCCAGCCGGGACTAGCCCTCAGCACAGATACGCAGTATTTT
TRBJ2-7,16,-,TRBV4-1,TRBD1,CASSQPAGQGSYEQYF,TGCGCCAGCAGCCAGCCCGCGGGACAGGGATCCTACGAGCAGTACTTC
TRBJ1-1,13,few,TRBV7-6,-,CASSLGQNTEAFF,TGTGCCAGCAGCTTAGGGCAGAACACTGAAGCTTTCTTT
TRBJ1-4,14,-,TRBV5-5,-,CASNGAGGEEKLFF,TGTGCCAGCAATGGGGCCGGGGGTGAGGAAAAACTGTTTTTT
TRBJ1-1,12,few,TRBV27,-,CASSFSKKGAFF,TGTGCCAGCAGTTTCTCCAAAAAGGGAGCTTTCTTT
TRBJ1-6,12,-,TRBV6-4,-,CASSDGVSPLHF,TGTGCCAGCAGTGACGGGGTTTCACCCCTCCACTTT
TRBJ2-7,11,-,TRBV29-1,-,CSVDSGDEQYF,TGCAGCGTTGACTCGGGGGACGAGCAGTACTTC
TRBJ2-1,13,-,TRBV11-2,-,CASSLYIYNEQFF,TGTGCCAGCAGCTTATACATTTACAATGAGCAGTTCTTC
TRBJ2-1,16,-,TRBV6-5,-,CASSYSLYTGMNEQFF,TGTGCCAGCAGTTACTCGTTGTATACAGGGATGAACGAGCAGTTCTTC
TRBJ2-7,12,-,TRBV29-1,-,CSARDSPYEQYF,TGCAGCGCCCGGGACTCACCCTACGAGCAGTACTTC
TRBJ2-3,13,once,TRBV4-1,-,CASSRGRSDTQYF,TGCGCCAGCAGCCGGGGGAGGTCAGATACGCAGTATTTT